The 32 T cell receptor beta chains in this list originate from one sample, sequenced in a study of technical replicates of blood from four donors (dated by TCRdb to 2015 to 2018). The method behind the library was the immunoSEQ multiplex PCR assay. Entries here come from immuneACCESS through TCRdb and include only in-frame sequences with V and J called. Some clones fail to appear in such tables; in the studies checked, an unresolved V gene covers under half of the shortfall, and the cause of the remainder is unknown. In all, the sample holds some 77,000 clones, and 80% to 95% of those were seen once. 0.3% to 0.45% of the sample is taken by the ten largest. The sample was T cells isolated from PBMCs. These receptors came from a human donor in good health.

The chain carries TRBV25-1 and TRBJ2-7; D unresolved. The CDR3 is 12 residues long. V was cut by 1 base and J by 7 bases, with 8 bases left in between. Germline CDR1 reads MGHDK; CDR2 reads SYGVNS. The CDR3 here is CASSESRMEQYF. The CDR3 nucleotides read TGTGCCAGCAGTGAATCTAGAATGGAGCAGTACTTC.

This chain connects TRBV7-3 to TRBJ2-7, with D possibly matching TRBD1 (5 bases). CDR1 is SGHTA and CDR2 is FQGTGA in the germline V gene. The CDR3 spans 16 residues. The V end was cut by 2 bases, the J end by 1 base, with 15 bases between. This CDR3 is CASSLLGAMASYEQYF. The CDR3 DNA sequence: TGTGCCAGCAGCTTATTAGGGGCGATGGCTTCCTACGAGCAGTACTTC.

CDR3 coding DNA: TGTGCCAGCAGCGGGACTAGCGGGCTTAATGAGCAGTTCTTC. Its translation: CASSGTSGLNEQFF. The chain carries TRBV27 and TRBJ2-1; 12 bases line up with TRBD2. CDR3 length: 14 amino acids. With V trimmed by 6 bases and J by 7 bases, 4 bases remained unmatched. Germline V CDR1 and CDR2: MNHEY, SMNVEV (reference sequence).

The V call is TRBV9, the J call TRBJ2-3, with unresolved D. With 1 base removed from V and 2 bases from J, the gap between germline ends came to 5 bases. Per germline, CDR1 SGDLS and CDR2 YYNGEE. The CDR3 length is 13 residues. The CDR3 loop is CASSVFNTDTQYF. DNA for the CDR3: TGTGCCAGCAGCGTATTTAACACAGATACGCAGTATTTT.

V gene TRBV7-3 combines with J gene TRBJ2-1; 13 positions agree with TRBD2. Trimming took 4 bases from V and 8 from J; bases not matched to a gene: 5. CDR1 is SGHTA and CDR2 is FQGTGA in the germline V gene. This CDR3 is 15 amino acids long. The CDR3 DNA follows: TGTGCCAGCAGCTCCGGACTAGCGGGAGTGGATGAGCAGTTCTTC. Its protein product is CASSSGLAGVDEQFF.

The chain joins TRBV29-1 to TRBJ2-7, with a weak D call TRBD2 (6 bases). The CDR3 sequence is 13 residues long. The germline V and J ends were trimmed by 7 bases and 0 bases, with 13 bases remaining between them. CDR1 and CDR2 from the germline V gene are SQVTM and ANQGSEA. The CDR3 spells CSGEDGNSYEQYF. Here the CDR3 DNA reads TGCAGCGGGGAGGACGGAAACTCCTACGAGCAGTACTTC.

The genes are TRBV10-1 and TRBJ1-2; D is ambiguous. Germline V lookup: CDR1 WNHNN, CDR2 SYGVQD (reference sequence). V was pared by 2 bases and J by 3 bases, with 7 bases between. The CDR3 sequence is 13 residues long. Here the CDR3 reads CASSEATDYGYTF. The DNA of the CDR3 is TGCGCCAGCAGTGAGGCTACGGACTATGGCTACACCTTC.

The chain couples TRBV7-9 to TRBJ2-1, with D possibly TRBD2 on 7 matching bases. The length of the CDR3 is 14 residues. Trimming took off 8 bases at V and 8 bases at J, with 19 bases between the two ends. Germline V CDR1 and CDR2: SEHNR, FQNEAQ (reference sequence). CDR3 sequence reads: CASRGEGEFYEQFF. Here the CDR3 DNA reads TGTGCCAGCCGAGGGGAGGGGGAGTTTTATGAGCAGTTCTTC.

V is TRBV15 and J is TRBJ2-1; no firm D call. The CDR3 runs to 13 residues. Trimming removed 6 bases from V and 3 bases from J, with 9 bases in between. The germline gives CDR1 LNHNV, CDR2 YYDKDF (reference sequence). DNA of the CDR3: TGTGCCACCAGGGTGACGGGCTACAATGAGCAGTTCTTC. It codes for CATRVTGYNEQFF.

The rearrangement uses TRBV5-1 and TRBJ1-2, with TRBD1 matching over 10 bases. This CDR3 spans 15 amino acids. The V gene's germline CDR1 is SGHRS and CDR2 YFSETQ. After removal of 5 bases from V and 4 bases from J, the junction contained 8 bases not matched to a gene. Here the CDR3 DNA reads TGCGCCAGCAGGCCGGGACAGGGGTCGGGCTATGGCTACACCTTC. Its protein is CASRPGQGSGYGYTF.

This rearrangement joins TRBV30 to TRBJ1-2; 7 bases agree with TRBD1. Germline-derived CDR1 and CDR2 are GTSNPN and SVGIG (reference sequence). This CDR3 contains 13 residues. V shed 5 bases, J shed 2 bases, and the junction held 5 bases outside the gene matches. CDR3 nucleotides: TGTGCCTGGGGTAGGACAGGAAACTATGGCTACACCTTC. This sequence encodes CAWGRTGNYGYTF.

This chain links TRBV19 with TRBJ1-1; 7 bases fit TRBD1. The CDR3 is 16 amino acids. Germline values: CDR1 LNHDA, CDR2 SQIVND (reference sequence). V was clipped by 6 bases and J by 0 bases; unmatched bases: 10. The CDR3 DNA sequence: TGTGCCAGTAGAAATTCCGGGACAGAAATGAACACTGAAGCTTTCTTT. Its protein is CASRNSGTEMNTEAFF. The entire variable domain, with the rest obtained from reference TRBV19 and TRBJ1-1, is as follows: DGGITQSPKYLFRKEGQNVTLSCEQNLNHDAMYWYRQDPGQGLRLIYYSQIVNDFQKGDIAEGYSVSREKKESFPLTVTSAQKNPTAFYLCASRNSGTEMNTEAFFGQGTRLTVV.

The rearrangement links TRBV5-1 to TRBJ1-1; TRBD1 agrees at 7 bases. The CDR3 covers 15 residues. V lost 3 bases and J lost 0; bases outside the gene matches: 5. Germline V gene sequence: CDR1 SGHRS, CDR2 YFSETQ. As DNA, the CDR3 is TGCGCCAGCAGCTCCCTACAGGGGATGAACACTGAAGCTTTCTTT. Amino acids: CASSSLQGMNTEAFF.

The J gene is TRBJ2-1, the V gene TRBV7-9; the match to TRBD2 covers 7 bases. The CDR3 totals 18 residues. The trim removed 4 bases at V and 3 bases at J, leaving 15 bases unmatched. Germline CDR1 is SEHNR and CDR2 is FQNEAQ (reference sequence). For the CDR3, the DNA is TGTGCCAGCAGCTCGGGCGGGAGTCTCCCCCTCTTCTACAATGAGCAGTTCTTC. This sequence encodes CASSSGGSLPLFYNEQFF.

The CDR3 protein is CAISGIQGTDTEAFF. CDR3 in DNA: TGTGCCATCAGTGGTATTCAGGGTACGGACACTGAAGCTTTCTTT. The chain has TRBV10-3 and TRBJ1-1, with a tentative D call TRBD1 (5 bases). V lost 4 bases and J 3 bases, leaving 15 bases between the germline ends. This CDR3 has 15 residues. Germline CDR1 is ENHRY and CDR2 is SYGVKD.

The chain recombines TRBV28 with TRBJ2-7; 8 nucleotides align to TRBD2. J gave up 4 bases and V 2 bases, and 4 bases lay outside the gene matches. The CDR3 contains 14 residues. In germline, CDR1 is MDHEN, CDR2 SYDVKM. The DNA of the CDR3 is TGTGCCAGCAGTTTAAGCGGGAGAACTTACGAGCAGTACTTC. It encodes CASSLSGRTYEQYF.

The V gene is TRBV18, the J gene TRBJ2-7; tentatively, D is TRBD1 (6 bases). Germline CDR1 reads KGHSH; CDR2 reads LQKENI. V lost 6 bases and J 2 bases, leaving 14 bases between the germline ends. The CDR3 totals 14 residues. CDR3 protein: CASSPTGQPYEQYF. CDR3 DNA: TGTGCCAGCTCTCCGACAGGCCAACCCTACGAGCAGTACTTC.

This clone was observed a single time. The chain combines TRBV9 with TRBJ2-7; unclear D gene. V gave up 2 bases and J gave up 0 bases, with 9 bases separating them. The CDR3 is made up of 14 amino acids. Germline V lookup: CDR1 SGDLS, CDR2 YYNGEE. The CDR3 region has the DNA TGTGCCAGCAGCGTTGCAGGATTCTCCTACGAGCAGTACTTC. Its translation: CASSVAGFSYEQYF.

The V and J genes are TRBV10-1 and TRBJ1-1; TRBD1 matches at 10 bases. J was trimmed by 4 bases and V by 3 bases; bases with no gene match: 5. CDR3 length equals 15 residues. The germline V gene has CDR1 WNHNN and CDR2 SYGVQD (reference sequence). CDR3 nucleotide sequence: TGCGCCAGCAGTGACCGGGGACAGGGGCCCACTGAAGCTTTCTTT. It translates to CASSDRGQGPTEAFF.

The chain employs TRBV11-2 and TRBJ2-1; maybe TRBD1 (5 bases). V shed 1 base and J shed 10 bases, with 11 bases lying between them. CDR3 length: 13 amino acids. From germline, CDR1 is SGHAT and CDR2 FQNNGV. CDR3 residues: CASSLAREYEQFF. In DNA, the CDR3 is TGTGCCAGCAGCTTAGCCAGGGAATACGAGCAGTTCTTC.

This clone was recorded once. The CDR3 reads CASSQDSGFYEQYF. The CDR3 nucleotides read TGTGCCAGCAGCCAAGATTCCGGGTTTTACGAGCAGTACTTC. V usage is TRBV4-2 and J usage is TRBJ2-7, with no clear D. V was trimmed by 0 bases and J by 4 bases, leaving 10 bases between them. The germline V gene has CDR1 LGHNA and CDR2 YNFKEQ. The CDR3 is 14 residues long.

This clone was detected only a few times. The chain recombines TRBV7-9 with TRBJ2-7; 7 nucleotides line up with TRBD1. J gave up 7 bases and V 2 bases, and 17 bases lay outside the gene matches. Germline V gives CDR1 SEHNR, CDR2 FQNEAQ (reference sequence). CDR3 length equals 17 residues. In nucleotides, the CDR3 is TGTGCCAGCAGCTTAAAAGCAGTAAGGGGGCCATCGGGGGAGCAGTACTTC. Amino acid sequence: CASSLKAVRGPSGEQYF. Based on the CDR3 plus reference TRBV7-9 and TRBJ2-7, the full variable domain is DTGVSQNPRHKITKRGQNVTFRCDPISEHNRLYWYRQTLGQGPEFLTYFQNEAQLEKSRLLSDRFSAERPKGSFSTLEIQRTEQGDSAMYLCASSLKAVRGPSGEQYFGPGTRLTVT.

The CDR3 sequence: CASSFAAGVGNEQFF. The DNA of the CDR3 is TGTGCCAGCAGCTTTGCTGCGGGAGTCGGCAATGAGCAGTTCTTC. The genes are TRBV13 and TRBJ2-1, with 7 positions matching TRBD2. Germline V gives CDR1 PRHDT, CDR2 FYEKMQ (reference sequence). V gave up 3 bases and J gave up 6 bases; unmatched junction bases: 8. The CDR3 is 15 amino acids.

In this sample, this clone turned up once. The chain is built from TRBV28 and TRBJ1-2; a possible D gene is TRBD1 (6 bases). The length of the CDR3 is 15 residues. Germline CDR1 and CDR2: MDHEN and SYDVKM. Trimming cost V 3 bases and J 5 bases, with 16 bases left between them. The DNA for the CDR3 is TGTGCCAGCAGTTTGGGGGCGGAGGCAGCTTATGGCTACACCTTC. Translation gives CASSLGAEAAYGYTF.

This clone was recorded a few times. The CDR3 is CASSQETQYF. As DNA, the CDR3 is TGTGCCAGCAGTCAGGAGACCCAGTACTTC. V is TRBV6-1 and J is TRBJ2-5; D is unresolved. Trimming shortened V by 5 bases and J by 5 bases, and 3 bases separated the two germline ends. CDR3 length: 10 residues. Germline V gene data show CDR1 as MNHNS and CDR2 as SASEGT.

The chain joins TRBV27 to TRBJ1-5, with D possibly being TRBD1 (5 bases). Per the germline V gene, CDR1 is MNHEY and CDR2 is SMNVEV (reference sequence). The CDR3 sequence is 16 residues long. Trimming shortened V by 4 bases and J by 0 bases, and 13 bases separated the two germline ends. CDR3: CASSSKTAYSNQPQHF. The CDR3 DNA is TGTGCCAGCAGTTCCAAGACAGCTTATAGCAATCAGCCCCAGCATTTT.

The chain couples TRBV28 to TRBJ2-1; 10 bases agree with TRBD2. Trimming took 5 bases from V and 9 from J; bases not matched to a gene: 7. Germline loops: CDR1 MDHEN, CDR2 SYDVKM. This CDR3 comprises 14 residues. The CDR3: CASSEPGLAFEQFF. The CDR3 DNA is TGTGCCAGCAGTGAACCGGGACTAGCGTTTGAGCAGTTCTTC.

The chain recombines TRBV30 with TRBJ1-3, with D uncertain. The CDR3 runs to 13 residues. In germline, CDR1 is GTSNPN, CDR2 SVGIG (reference sequence). V was trimmed by 7 bases and J by 0 bases, leaving 10 bases between them. CDR3: CASGKLSGNTIYF. The CDR3 bases are TGTGCCTCCGGTAAACTCTCTGGAAACACCATATATTTT.

This clone came up once. V gene TRBV19 combines with J gene TRBJ2-3, with 7 nucleotides matching TRBD2. The CDR3 is 14 amino acids. Trimming took 7 bases from V and 2 from J; bases not matched to a gene: 6. Germline lookup yields CDR1 LNHDA and CDR2 SQIVND (reference sequence). As DNA, the CDR3 is TGTGCCAGTAAAGCGGGGCCTCTCACAGATACGCAGTATTTT. It is translated as CASKAGPLTDTQYF.

The chain joins TRBV5-1 to TRBJ2-2, with D perhaps TRBD2 (5 bases). V lost 0 bases and J 4 bases, leaving 13 bases between the germline ends. The CDR3 consists of 16 residues. Germline V gives CDR1 SGHRS, CDR2 YFSETQ. The CDR3 protein is CASSLAPGSGTGELFF. For the CDR3, the DNA is TGCGCCAGCAGCTTGGCCCCGGGGTCGGGCACCGGGGAGCTGTTTTTT. Based on the CDR3 plus reference TRBV5-1 and TRBJ2-2, the full variable domain is KAGVTQTPRYLIKTRGQQVTLSCSPISGHRSVSWYQQTPGQGLQFLFEYFSETQRNKGNFPGRFSGRQFSNSRSEMNVSTLELGDSALYLCASSLAPGSGTGELFFGEGSRLTVL.

The chain combines TRBV7-3 with TRBJ2-5, with 7 positions matching TRBD2. V shed 4 bases and J 4 bases; nucleotides not matched to a gene: 6. CDR1 is SGHTA and CDR2 is FQGTGA in the germline V gene. The CDR3 totals 14 residues. DNA for the CDR3: TGTGCCAGCAGCTCAGGGAGGGAATTAGAGACCCAGTACTTC. Its translation: CASSSGRELETQYF.

This rearrangement joins TRBV9 to TRBJ2-7; 7 bases match TRBD2. The junction had 1 base not matched to a gene; V was cut back by 1 base and J by 0 bases. Germline V gives CDR1 SGDLS, CDR2 YYNGEE. CDR3 length: 14 residues. CDR3: CASSVSGNSYEQYF. CDR3 coding DNA: TGTGCCAGCAGCGTAAGCGGGAACTCCTACGAGCAGTACTTC.